This T cell receptor beta chain was obtained from a study of control samples from healthy donors and cancer patients. Looked up from germline, CDR1 is SGHRS and CDR2 is YFSETQ. The CDR3 is 15 amino acids. Between the trimmed V and J ends, which lost 1 base and 0 bases, there was a span of 10 bases. Clones were read by immunoSEQ multiplex PCR, and TCRdb kept only the in-frame ones, dropping some. The sample shows 100,000 or so clones, approximately 90% of them seen only once. This TCR came from a woman aged 30 to 39 in good health. The chain employs TRBV5-1 and TRBJ1-1; no clear D. Sequencing used blood. The CDR3: CASSLSGSLNTEAFF. DNA of the CDR3: TGCGCCAGCAGCTTGTCGGGCAGCTTGAACACTGAAGCTTTCTTT.